The 26 T cell receptor beta chains below all came from one sample that was sequenced in a study of blood T cell repertoires in COVID-19 (dated by TCRdb to the early 2020s). The protocol used for the library was the immunoSEQ multiplex PCR assay. Held by TCRdb, this immuneACCESS table contains in-frame sequences only and omits some clones. Under half of the omission traces to an unresolved V gene where checked; the cause of the rest is unknown. Across this sample there are 41,000 or so clones, with nearly 90% seen only once. Together, the top ten hold approximately 4.6% of the sample. Material for sequencing was peripheral blood. The source of these receptors is a man aged 60 to 75 with acute or convalescent COVID-19.

The rearrangement links TRBV7-2 to TRBJ1-4; no clear D gene. Trimming shortened V by 1 base and J by 9 bases, and 15 bases separated the two germline ends. This CDR3 has 15 amino acids. Germline values: CDR1 SGHTA, CDR2 FQGNSA. CDR3 in amino acids: CASSLDPSSVQKLFF. The CDR3 region has the DNA TGTGCCAGCAGCTTAGATCCGAGTTCGGTTCAAAAACTGTTTTTT.

The chain uses TRBV6-1 and TRBJ1-4; 9 bases fit TRBD1. Germline V gene data show CDR1 as MNHNS and CDR2 as SASEGT. The CDR3 has 19 residues. The trim removed 2 bases at V and 6 bases at J, leaving 16 bases unmatched. In DNA form, the CDR3 reads TGTGCCAGCAGTGAAAGGCCTCGTACCCAACAGGGGGCAGATGAAAAACTGTTTTTT. Its protein is CASSERPRTQQGADEKLFF.

The chain couples TRBV19 to TRBJ1-1, with D unresolved. With 5 bases removed from V and 8 bases from J, the gap between germline ends came to 15 bases. Germline V gene sequence: CDR1 LNHDA, CDR2 SQIVND (reference sequence). CDR3 length: 13 residues. The CDR3 loop reads CASSYEGAAEAFF. DNA of the CDR3: TGTGCCAGTAGTTATGAGGGCGCGGCAGAAGCTTTCTTT.

V gene TRBV14 combines with J gene TRBJ1-2, with D perhaps TRBD1 (5 bases). CDR3 length equals 13 residues. The germline V gene encodes CDR1 SGHDN and CDR2 FVKESK. V was pared by 4 bases and J by 8 bases, with 14 bases between. The CDR3: CASSPPAGRGYTF. The CDR3 DNA reads as TGTGCCAGCAGCCCTCCGGCAGGGCGAGGCTACACCTTC.

The chain links TRBV6-2 or TRBV6-3 to TRBJ1-1, with D possibly TRBD1 on 5 matching bases. The CDR3 extends over 16 amino acids. Trimming took 5 bases from V and 5 from J, leaving 21 bases between them. Germline V gene sequence: CDR1 MNHEY, CDR2 SVGEGT. DNA for the CDR3: TGTGCCAGCAGTCATCGCCCCCCTCAGGGAAATACTGAAGCTTTCTTT. Translated, it gives CASSHRPPQGNTEAFF.

The rearrangement links TRBV2 to TRBJ2-7; a possible D gene is TRBD2 (5 bases). The germline gives CDR1 SNHLY, CDR2 FYNNEI. Trimming pared 4 bases from V and 1 base from J, leaving 14 bases between. CDR3 length: 15 amino acids. CDR3 sequence reads: CASSVSPSPSYEQYF. CDR3 DNA: TGTGCCAGCAGTGTTTCACCTAGCCCTTCCTACGAGCAGTACTTC.

J is TRBJ2-3 and V is TRBV2, with 13 bases fitting TRBD2. The germline CDR1 and CDR2 sequences are SNHLY and FYNNEI. V lost 3 bases and J lost 5; bases outside the gene matches: 5. This CDR3 region has 16 residues. CDR3 loop: CASSDIRTSGGDTQYF. In nucleotides, the CDR3 is TGTGCCAGCAGTGACATAAGGACTAGCGGGGGAGATACGCAGTATTTT.

Notes on this clone: This CDR3 is also generated by other DNA sequences in the sample. This chain connects TRBV18 to TRBJ2-2, with 7 bases matching TRBD1. CDR3 length: 15 amino acids. Germline CDR1 KGHSH, CDR2 LQKENI. The J segment lost 3 bases and the V segment lost 3 bases, leaving 4 bases of the junction unmatched. The CDR3 DNA reads as TGTGCCAGCTCACCGCGGCAGGGGGACACCGGGGAGCTGTTTTTT. Translating it yields CASSPRQGDTGELFF. The variable domain in full, with the rest retrieved from reference TRBV18 and TRBJ2-2, is NAGVMQNPRHLVRRRGQEARLRCSPMKGHSHVYWYRQLPEEGLKFMVYLQKENIIDESGMPKERFSAEFPKEGPSILRIQQVVRGDSAAYFCASSPRQGDTGELFFGEGSRLTVL.

The rearrangement joins TRBV30 to TRBJ1-3; no reliable D call. Trimming removed 2 bases from V and 4 bases from J, with 12 bases in between. The germline V gene has CDR1 GTSNPN and CDR2 SVGIG (reference sequence). CDR3 length: 14 amino acids. The CDR3, as DNA: TGTGCCTGGAGTTCGTTCAGATCGGGAAACACCATATATTTT. As protein: CAWSSFRSGNTIYF.

The chain uses TRBV9 and TRBJ1-4; maybe TRBD1 (5 bases). The CDR3 spans 16 residues. Per the germline V gene, CDR1 is SGDLS and CDR2 is YYNGEE. V lost 2 bases, J lost 7 bases, and 18 bases lay in between. The chain's CDR3 is CASSVGVGRVVEKLFF. For the CDR3, the DNA is TGTGCCAGCAGCGTGGGTGTTGGCAGGGTGGTTGAAAAACTGTTTTTT.

CDR3 in DNA: TGTGCCAGTAGCCTTGCCTGGCTAGCGGGGGGGCCCGGAGATACGCAGTATTTT. Its translation is CASSLAWLAGGPGDTQYF. The chain links TRBV19 to TRBJ2-3; TRBD2 matches at 12 bases. The CDR3 consists of 18 residues. CDR1 and CDR2 from the germline V gene are LNHDA and SQIVND (reference sequence). V lost 6 bases and J lost 5; bases outside the gene matches: 15.

A few counts support this clone. The chain uses TRBV5-8 and TRBJ2-2; 8 nucleotides match TRBD1. The V gene end was trimmed by 3 bases and the J gene end by 4 bases; junction bases not matched to a gene: 5. CDR1 and CDR2 (germline): SGHTS, YDEGEE. The CDR3 loop spans 15 amino acids. The CDR3 loop reads CASSSDREATGELFF. The DNA of the CDR3 is TGTGCCAGCAGCTCGGACAGGGAGGCCACCGGGGAGCTGTTTTTT.

A single count supports this clone. The chain employs TRBV21-1 and TRBJ1-1. TRBV21-1 represents a pseudogene. The CDR3 sequence is 19 residues long. The CDR3 nucleotides are TGTGCCAGCAGCAAACGGGCCGTGACTCCGGGGTACATTAACACTGAAGCTTTCTTT. Its translation: CASSKRAVTPGYINTEAFF.

The J gene is TRBJ1-4, the V gene TRBV27; 10 bases line up with TRBD1. V lost 3 bases to trimming and J lost 0 bases; unmatched junction nucleotides: 1. The germline V gene has CDR1 MNHEY and CDR2 SMNVEV (reference sequence). The length of the CDR3 is 16 residues. As DNA, the CDR3 is TGTGCCAGCAGTTTCGGACAGGGGGCAACTAATGAAAAACTGTTTTTT. Its translation is CASSFGQGATNEKLFF.

The V call is TRBV19, the J call TRBJ2-1, with 10 bases identical to TRBD2. In germline, CDR1 is LNHDA, CDR2 SQIVND (reference sequence). J lost 8 bases, V lost 3 bases, and 1 base had no gene match. The CDR3 spans 13 residues. The CDR3 is CASSIGLADEQFF. The CDR3 DNA is TGTGCCAGTAGTATCGGACTAGCGGATGAGCAGTTCTTC.

The genes are TRBV30 and TRBJ2-3; the match to TRBD2 covers 13 bases. The germline V gene has CDR1 GTSNPN and CDR2 SVGIG (reference sequence). The CDR3 length is 15 residues. The ends lost 5 bases at V and 11 bases at J; junction bases unmatched: 13. This CDR3 is CAWGLAGAASDGQYF. CDR3 nucleotide sequence: TGTGCCTGGGGACTAGCGGGGGCCGCCTCCGATGGGCAGTATTTT.

The chain recombines TRBV9 with TRBJ2-3; 12 bases line up with TRBD2. This CDR3 is built from 15 residues. V shed 2 bases, J shed 6 bases, and the junction held 4 bases outside the gene matches. The germline V gene encodes CDR1 SGDLS and CDR2 YYNGEE. In nucleotides, the CDR3 is TGTGCCAGCAGCGTTCTCCTAGCGGGGGGGGATACGCAGTATTTT. Protein: CASSVLLAGGDTQYF.

The V call is TRBV5-4, the J call TRBJ1-5, with D perhaps matching TRBD1 (6 bases). Trimming shortened V by 4 bases and J by 3 bases, and 23 bases separated the two germline ends. CDR1 is SGHNT and CDR2 is YYREEE in the germline V gene (reference sequence). The CDR3 length is 18 residues. This CDR3 is CASSRTSDSGMYNQPQHF. Written as DNA, the CDR3 is TGTGCCAGCAGCCGTACCTCGGACAGCGGGATGTACAATCAGCCCCAGCATTTT.

The rearrangement uses TRBV19 and TRBJ1-5; 7 nucleotides align to TRBD1. V gave up 3 bases and J gave up 0 bases; unmatched junction bases: 5. Germline assignment: CDR1 LNHDA and CDR2 SQIVND (reference sequence). CDR3 length: 16 residues. The CDR3 here is CASSIGTDLSNQPQHF. The CDR3, as DNA: TGTGCCAGTAGTATCGGGACAGACCTTAGCAATCAGCCCCAGCATTTT.

The chain has TRBV14 and TRBJ2-4; 7 nucleotides agree with TRBD1. J gave up 0 bases and V 0 bases, and 11 bases lay outside the gene matches. CDR1 is SGHDN and CDR2 is FVKESK in the germline V gene. The CDR3 contains 19 residues. The CDR3 protein is CASSQDTPAGTVAKNIQYF. CDR3 in DNA: TGTGCCAGCAGCCAAGATACCCCGGCCGGGACAGTAGCCAAAAACATTCAGTACTTC.

This clone came up once. The gene calls are TRBV7-6 and TRBJ1-4; TRBD1 aligns across 7 bases. This CDR3 comprises 15 residues. CDR1 is SGHVS and CDR2 is FNYEAQ in the germline V gene. After removal of 5 bases from V and 4 bases from J, the junction contained 7 bases not matched to a gene. CDR3 bases: TGTGCCAGCAGCCTACAACAGGGGCATAATGAAAAACTGTTTTTT. Translated: CASSLQQGHNEKLFF.

The CDR3 loop reads CASSYSAPGSGTEAFF. The CDR3 bases are TGTGCCAGCAGTTACTCGGCCCCGGGGAGTGGCACTGAAGCTTTCTTT. The V and J genes are TRBV6-5 and TRBJ1-1, with unresolved D. V was clipped by 0 bases and J by 4 bases, with 15 bases between them. Germline V CDR1 and CDR2: MNHEY, SVGAGI. There are 16 residues in the CDR3.

This chain links TRBV6-1 with TRBJ2-7; TRBD1 might be the D (6 bases). The germline V gene has CDR1 MNHNS and CDR2 SASEGT. Trimming shortened V by 1 base and J by 5 bases, and 12 bases separated the two germline ends. This CDR3 is 14 amino acids long. CDR3 sequence (DNA): TGTGCCAGCAGTGAAGTTCCAGGGGAAGACGAGCAGTACTTC. Translated: CASSEVPGEDEQYF.

V is TRBV7-9 and J is TRBJ1-4; D gene unclear. CDR1 is SEHNR and CDR2 is FQNEAQ in the germline V gene (reference sequence). The V gene lost 5 bases and the J gene lost 6 bases, with 7 bases spanning the gap. The CDR3 totals 12 residues. The CDR3, as DNA: TGTGCCAGCAGCCAGCAGGATGAAAAACTGTTTTTT. Protein sequence: CASSQQDEKLFF.

The V call is TRBV2, the J call TRBJ2-5; 9 bases map to TRBD2. Germline CDR1 is SNHLY and CDR2 is FYNNEI. This CDR3 contains 17 residues. V lost 6 bases and J lost 4; bases outside the gene matches: 15. CDR3 in DNA: TGTGCCAGCAGGAAAGGGGAGCGGGGGGCCGGTGGAGAGACCCAGTACTTC. This codes for CASRKGERGAGGETQYF. Supplemented by reference TRBV2 and TRBJ2-5, the full variable domain reads EPEVTQTPSHQVTQMGQEVILRCVPISNHLYFYWYRQILGQKVEFLVSFYNNEISEKSEIFDDQFSVERPDGSNFTLKIRSTKLEDSAMYFCASRKGERGAGGETQYFGPGTRLLVL.

This clone was picked up one time. The V and J genes are TRBV6-5 and TRBJ2-1; 10 bases agree with TRBD2. The CDR3 runs to 15 residues. Germline assignment: CDR1 MNHEY and CDR2 SVGAGI. V was pared by 10 bases and J by 6 bases, with 12 bases of the junction left unmatched. CDR3 nucleotide sequence: TGTGCCACACAAAGAAGCGGGGGGGCCCTCAATGAGCAGTTCTTC. Translation: CATQRSGGALNEQFF.